This entry concerns a single T cell receptor beta chain. This sample was included in a study of T cell changes during pregnancy in multiple sclerosis. The protocol was immunoSEQ multiplex PCR, while the TCRdb copy is restricted to in-frame clones and leaves out a portion. Of about 110,000 clones listed, about 90% are singletons. The CDR3 totals 15 residues. Germline trimming cut 2 bases from V and 2 bases from J; bases unmatched to any gene: 5. The germline V gene encodes CDR1 SNHLY and CDR2 FYNNEI. The sequence derives from a female donor with multiple sclerosis, enrolled in a pregnancy study. The rearrangement uses TRBV2 and TRBJ2-7; 8 nucleotides agree with TRBD1. Sequenced here: peripheral blood, sampled in the third trimester of pregnancy. The CDR3 here is CASSESGGRAYEQYF. The CDR3 coding sequence is TGTGCCAGCAGTGAATCAGGGGGCCGTGCCTACGAGCAGTACTTC. The full variable domain, rest sourced from reference TRBV2 and TRBJ2-7, is EPEVTQTPSHQVTQMGQEVILRCVPISNHLYFYWYRQILGQKVEFLVSFYNNEISEKSEIFDDQFSVERPDGSNFTLKIRSTKLEDSAMYFCASSESGGRAYEQYFGPGTRLTVT.